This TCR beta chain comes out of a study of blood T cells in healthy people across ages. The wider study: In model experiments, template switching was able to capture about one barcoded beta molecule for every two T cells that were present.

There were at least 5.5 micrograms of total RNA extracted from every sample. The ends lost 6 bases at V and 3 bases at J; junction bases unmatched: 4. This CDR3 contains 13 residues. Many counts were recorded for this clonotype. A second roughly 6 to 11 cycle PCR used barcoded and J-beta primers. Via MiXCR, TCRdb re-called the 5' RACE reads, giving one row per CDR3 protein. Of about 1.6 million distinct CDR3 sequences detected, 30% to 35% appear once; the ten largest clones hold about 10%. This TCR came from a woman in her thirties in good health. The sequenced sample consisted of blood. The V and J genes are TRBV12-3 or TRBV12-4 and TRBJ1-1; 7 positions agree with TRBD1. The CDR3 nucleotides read TGTGCCAGCAGCTCAGACAGGGACACTGAAGCTTTCTTT. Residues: CASSSDRDTEAFF.